Listed below are T cell receptor beta chains from one sample, sequenced in a study of shared clonotypes between healthy human individuals. Only in-frame clones appear in the TCRdb table, and some are missing; sequencing was by immunoSEQ multiplex PCR. This repertoire shows 850,000 to 1,200,000 clones, about 75% found once; its top ten account for approximately 1.5%. The sample taken for sequencing was memory CD4+ T cells sorted from blood. The receptors here all came from a young man in good health. The CDR3 runs from the conserved cysteine through the conserved F or W. The D gene is left open where the match is weak. Not all rows give a size; the values are once, few, many and, for expanded clones, a class.

TRBV2	TRBD1	NA	TRBJ1-2	TGTGCCAGCAGTGAAGCGCAGAGGACAGGGGACGGCTACACCTTC	CASSEAQRTGDGYTF
TRBV2	TRBD2	NA	TRBJ2-2	TGTGCCAGCCTCGCGGGGGGGCCAATTACCGGGGAGCTGTTTTTT	CASLAGGPITGELFF
TRBV29-1	NA	NA	TRBJ2-3	TGCAGCGTTGCCCACCTCACGGGGGACACGCAGTATTTT	CSVAHLTGDTQYF
TRBV2	TRBD1	NA	TRBJ1-2	TGTGCCAGCAGTGAGTGGGACAGGGACCTCTTC	CASSEWDRDLF
TRBV29-1	NA	NA	TRBJ1-4	TGCAGCGTTCAGGGGTCAACTAATGAAAAACTGTTTTTT	CSVQGSTNEKLFF
TRBV19	NA	NA	TRBJ1-1	TGTGCCAGTAGTATAGGAGGACAGCCGAACACTGAAGCTTTCTTT	CASSIGGQPNTEAFF
TRBV5-5	TRBD1	NA	TRBJ2-7	TGTGCCAGCAGCCCAGGACAGGGGACGGGCGAGCAGTACTTC	CASSPGQGTGEQYF
TRBV6-5	NA	few	TRBJ2-7	TGTGCCAGCAGCCCTCGGGGCTACGAGCAGTACTTC	CASSPRGYEQYF
TRBV28	NA	NA	TRBJ2-5	TGTGCCAGCGGGTCCTGGGTGAAAGAGACCCAGTACTTC	CASGSWVKETQYF
TRBV27	TRBD1	NA	TRBJ1-1	TGTGCCAGCAGTTCCGGGACAGGGGGCTCAGCTTTCTTT	CASSSGTGGSAFF
TRBV13	NA	NA	TRBJ2-7	TGTGCCAGCAGCCGGAATTCCTACGAGCAGTACTTC	CASSRNSYEQYF
TRBV11-3	TRBD2	once	TRBJ2-1	TGTGCCAGCAGCCCGGGGGGCCTAGCGGGAGGTAGGAATGAGCAGTTCTTC	CASSPGGLAGGRNEQFF
TRBV5-1	TRBD1	NA	TRBJ2-3	TGCGCCAGCAGCTTGGCCCTAGACAGGGTCACAGATACGCAGTATTTT	CASSLALDRVTDTQYF
TRBV7-2	NA	NA	TRBJ2-7	TGTGCCAGCAGCGAAGGCGGGCGGGACCCCTACGAGCAGTACTTC	CASSEGGRDPYEQYF
TRBV5-5	NA	NA	TRBJ2-2	TGTGCCAGCAGCTTCAGGTGGGGAACCGGGGAGCTGTTTTTT	CASSFRWGTGELFF
TRBV7-6	NA	NA	TRBJ1-4	TGTGCCAGCAGCTTAGTTAGCACAACTAATGAAAAACTGTTTTTT	CASSLVSTTNEKLFF
TRBV29-1	NA	NA	TRBJ1-3	TGCAGCGCCCGGGCCTCCGGGGGAAACACCATATATTTT	CSARASGGNTIYF
TRBV2	NA	few	TRBJ2-7	TGTGCCAGCAGTGAAGTTACGTATTCCTACGAGCAGTACTTC	CASSEVTYSYEQYF
TRBV5-1	NA	NA	TRBJ1-5	TGCGCCAGCAGCTTGGAGGGTCCACAGCCCCAGCATTTT	CASSLEGPQPQHF
TRBV9	NA	NA	TRBJ1-2	TGTGCCAGCAGCGTAGATTCTCTAGGGGGGTCCGGAGTCGGCTACACCTTC	CASSVDSLGGSGVGYTF
TRBV30	TRBD2	NA	TRBJ2-7	TGTGCCTGGAGGGGTAGCGGGAGCAGGTACGAGCAGTACTTC	CAWRGSGSRYEQYF
TRBV30	TRBD1	NA	TRBJ2-2	TGTGCCTGGAGGACCCGACAGGGGAACACCGGGGAGCTGTTTTTT	CAWRTRQGNTGELFF
TRBV5-5	NA	NA	TRBJ1-1	TGTGCCAGCACCCCCTTAGGTCGAGAAAAAGCTTTCTTT	CASTPLGREKAFF
TRBV28	TRBD2	NA	TRBJ2-5	TGTGCCAGCAGTCTAGCGGGGGGGAAAGAGACCCAGTACTTC	CASSLAGGKETQYF
TRBV30	TRBD2	NA	TRBJ2-5	TGTGCCTGGAGTGTGGCTAGCGGCTACCAAGAGACCCAGTACTTC	CAWSVASGYQETQYF
TRBV7-6	TRBD1	few	TRBJ2-1	TGTGCCAGCAGCCCCGGGACAGGGTTCAATGAGCAGTTCTTC	CASSPGTGFNEQFF
TRBV6-1	TRBD1	NA	TRBJ1-5	TGTGCCAGCAGCAAGACAGGGAGCAATCAGCCCCAGCATTTT	CASSKTGSNQPQHF
TRBV5-8	TRBD1	NA	TRBJ2-2	TGTGCCAGCAGCTGGTGGGACAGGGCAGACACCGGGGAGCTGTTTTTT	CASSWWDRADTGELFF
TRBV19	NA	NA	TRBJ2-3	TGTGCCAGTAGTATGGGACAATTAAGCACAGATACGCAGTATTTT	CASSMGQLSTDTQYF